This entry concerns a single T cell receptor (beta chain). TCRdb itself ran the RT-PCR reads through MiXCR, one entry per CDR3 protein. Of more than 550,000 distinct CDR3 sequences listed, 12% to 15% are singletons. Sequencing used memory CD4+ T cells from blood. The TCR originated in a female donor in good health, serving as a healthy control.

CDR3 sequence: CASSEQGVEQYF. In DNA form, the CDR3 reads TGTGCCAGCAGCGAACAGGGGGTCGAGCAGTACTTC. The rearrangement joins TRBV2 to TRBJ2-7; TRBD1 agrees at 8 bases. The length of the CDR3 is 12 residues. The germline V gene encodes CDR1 SNHLY and CDR2 FYNNEI. V shed 6 bases, J shed 6 bases, and the junction held 4 bases outside the gene matches. Filled out from reference TRBV2 and TRBJ2-7, the complete variable domain reads EPEVTQTPSHQVTQMGQEVILRCVPISNHLYFYWYRQILGQKVEFLVSFYNNEISEKSEIFDDQFSVERPDGSNFTLKIRSTKLEDSAMYFCASSEQGVEQYFGPGTRLTVT.